The 32 T cell receptor beta chains below were found in one sample sequenced in a study of persistence of HIV-infected CD4 T cells. Overlapping HIV-1 Gag 15-mer peptides at approximately 1 ug per peptide per mL were used. CD40L-negative CD69-negative CD45RO-high memory CD4+ T cells were sorted as populations depleted of antigen-responding cells. Their specific antigens are unknown. The libraries were made with immunoSEQ version 4 in survey mode. This table comes from immunoSEQ multiplex PCR, and its TCRdb copy is limited to in-frame clones, with some not included. The repertoire has about 40,000 clones, around 82% of them found once; the top ten carry over 12%. The sample was CD4+ T cells sorted from PBMCs after roughly 20-hour stimulation, taken from a patient who received antiretroviral therapy. These receptors were obtained from an adult man with HIV who was CMV-seropositive.

The rearrangement joins TRBV27 to TRBJ1-5; 7 nucleotides line up with TRBD1. J gave up 6 bases and V 5 bases, and 13 bases lay outside the gene matches. The CDR3 totals 16 residues. CDR1 is MNHEY and CDR2 is SMNVEV in the germline V gene (reference sequence). DNA for the CDR3: TGTGCCAGCAGTCAAGGGACAGTTGGTTTGAGTCAGCCCCAGCATTTT. As protein: CASSQGTVGLSQPQHF.

This clone is a singleton in its sample. The gene calls are TRBV3-1 (or the pseudogene TRBV3-2) and TRBJ1-1; D not certain. The CDR3 loop spans 14 amino acids. Germline lookup yields CDR1 LGHDT and CDR2 YNNKEL (reference sequence). V lost 3 bases to trimming and J lost 5 bases, with 13 bases between them. CDR3 DNA sequence: TGTGCCAGCAGCCAGTTTCTCGGGGTAACTGAAGCTTTCTTT. It encodes CASSQFLGVTEAFF.

The rearrangement uses TRBV3-1 (or the pseudogene TRBV3-2) and TRBJ1-4, with D uncertain. This CDR3 comprises 12 residues. V gave up 0 bases and J gave up 15 bases, with 11 bases separating them. Germline V lookup: CDR1 LGHDT, CDR2 YNNKEL (reference sequence). CDR3 loop: CASSQDGGRVFF. In DNA, the CDR3 is TGTGCCAGCAGCCAAGATGGCGGGCGGGTGTTTTTT.

The chain has TRBV7-2 and TRBJ2-7, with D possibly TRBD1 on 6 matching bases. This CDR3 contains 14 residues. In germline, CDR1 is SGHTA, CDR2 FQGNSA. V was cut by 3 bases and J by 0 bases, with 9 bases left in between. The CDR3: CASSFLQGSYEQYF. DNA of the CDR3: TGTGCCAGCAGCTTCCTACAGGGCTCCTACGAGCAGTACTTC.

The chain uses TRBV5-1 and TRBJ2-7; 12 bases agree with TRBD2. From germline, CDR1 is SGHRS and CDR2 YFSETQ. This CDR3 is built from 15 residues. J was trimmed by 7 bases and V by 0 bases; bases with no gene match: 5. The CDR3 region has the DNA TGCGCCAGCAGCTTGGACCCGGGACTAGCGGGTGAGCAGTACTTC. Protein product: CASSLDPGLAGEQYF.

J is TRBJ2-6 and V is TRBV30; D remains ambiguous. Germline assignment: CDR1 GTSNPN and CDR2 SVGIG (reference sequence). The CDR3 spans 13 residues. Trimming removed 1 base at V and 1 base at J, with 2 bases between. The CDR3 loop is CAWSGSGANVLTF. In DNA form, the CDR3 reads TGTGCCTGGAGTGGGTCTGGGGCCAACGTCCTGACTTTC.

J is TRBJ1-1 and V is TRBV28, with D possibly TRBD1 on 5 matching bases. With 4 bases removed from V and 7 bases from J, the gap between germline ends came to 13 bases. The CDR3 is 13 residues long. Germline V gene sequence: CDR1 MDHEN, CDR2 SYDVKM. The CDR3 DNA reads as TGTGCCAGCAGTTCGGGACCTAATTTTGAAGCTTTCTTT. It codes for CASSSGPNFEAFF.

V is TRBV19 and J is TRBJ2-1, with a tentative D call TRBD2 (6 bases). The V and J ends lost 5 bases and 9 bases respectively, with 17 bases between them. The CDR3 spans 14 residues. Germline V gene lookup returns CDR1 LNHDA and CDR2 SQIVND (reference sequence). The CDR3 here is CASSPTGLLIEQFF. Written as DNA, the CDR3 is TGTGCCAGTAGTCCTACGGGACTCCTAATTGAGCAGTTCTTC.

The table lists this clone with a few counts. The chain has TRBV18 and TRBJ1-4, with D possibly TRBD1 on 5 matching bases. The germline V gene has CDR1 KGHSH and CDR2 LQKENI. Trimming left V 2 bases short and J 7 bases short, with 11 bases between. This CDR3 has 14 residues. The CDR3 DNA sequence: TGTGCCAGCTCACCAGACAGAGTCGGTGAAAAACTGTTTTTT. This sequence encodes CASSPDRVGEKLFF.

V gene TRBV5-1 combines with J gene TRBJ2-5, with D possibly being TRBD1 or TRBD2 (5 bases each). V lost 4 bases to trimming and J lost 5 bases, with 18 bases between them. Germline loops: CDR1 SGHRS, CDR2 YFSETQ. This CDR3 comprises 15 residues. The CDR3 reads CASSQSGPGRETQYF. CDR3 bases: TGCGCCAGCAGCCAATCGGGGCCGGGAAGGGAGACCCAGTACTTC.

This clone is a singleton in its sample. The chain is built from TRBV19 and TRBJ1-2; perhaps TRBD1 as D (6 bases). CDR1 and CDR2 from the germline V gene are LNHDA and SQIVND (reference sequence). V was clipped by 5 bases and J by 8 bases, with 15 bases between them. The CDR3 runs to 13 residues. This CDR3 is CASSSTGLNGYTF. The CDR3 region has the DNA TGTGCCAGTAGTTCCACAGGGTTGAACGGCTACACCTTC.

The V and J genes are TRBV9 and TRBJ1-1, with D possibly matching TRBD1 (5 bases). The germline V and J ends were trimmed by 1 base and 1 base, with 11 bases remaining between them. The CDR3 spans 15 residues. Germline CDR1 SGDLS, CDR2 YYNGEE. For the CDR3, the DNA is TGTGCCAGCAGCGTAACCGACAGCCCGAACACTGAAGCTTTCTTT. Its protein product is CASSVTDSPNTEAFF.

The CDR3 here is CASSVDRGTEKLFF. The CDR3 nucleotides are TGTGCCAGCAGCGTGGACAGAGGTACTGAAAAACTGTTTTTT. This chain links TRBV6-5 with TRBJ1-4; TRBD1 might be the D (6 bases). CDR3 length equals 14 residues. V was shortened by 6 bases and J by 7 bases, with 15 bases between the two germline ends. Germline CDR1 is MNHEY and CDR2 is SVGAGI.

The CDR3 region has the DNA TGTGCCAGCAGTTCCCGGGACCCCGGTGGAGAGACCCAGTACTTC. Amino acids: CASSSRDPGGETQYF. V and J are TRBV7-8 and TRBJ2-5; either TRBD1 or TRBD2 may supply D (5 bases each). Germline V gene sequence: CDR1 SGHVS, CDR2 FQNEAQ. The germline V and J ends were trimmed by 6 bases and 4 bases, with 18 bases remaining between them. This CDR3 contains 15 residues. Combining the CDR3 with reference TRBV7-8 and TRBJ2-5 gives the whole variable domain GAGVSQSPRYKVAKRGQDVALRCDPISGHVSLFWYQQALGQGPEFLTYFQNEAQLDKSGLPSDRFFAERPEGSVSTLKIQRTQQEDSAVYLCASSSRDPGGETQYFGPGTRLLVL.

This clone was recorded a few times. The chain employs TRBV5-5 and TRBJ1-1; 8 bases fit TRBD1. The germline V gene has CDR1 SGHKS and CDR2 YYEKEE (reference sequence). The CDR3 has 16 residues. V lost 2 bases to trimming and J lost 4 bases; unmatched junction nucleotides: 10. CDR3 amino acids: CASSLTGSTGATEAFF. Here the CDR3 DNA reads TGTGCCAGCAGCTTAACGGGATCGACAGGGGCCACTGAAGCTTTCTTT. The full variable domain, with the rest looked up from reference TRBV5-5 and TRBJ1-1, is DAGVTQSPTHLIKTRGQQVTLRCSPISGHKSVSWYQQVLGQGPQFIFQYYEKEERGRGNFPDRFSARQFPNYSSELNVNALLLGDSALYLCASSLTGSTGATEAFFGQGTRLTVV.

The chain combines TRBV12-3 or TRBV12-4 with TRBJ2-3; D remains ambiguous. The germline V and J ends were trimmed by 5 bases and 12 bases, with 15 bases remaining between them. CDR3 length equals 12 residues. CDR3 region: CASSRAVQRQYF. The CDR3 coding sequence is TGTGCCAGCAGTCGCGCCGTCCAGCGTCAGTATTTT.

This clone was picked up a small number of times. The chain is built from TRBV5-6 and TRBJ1-2; 7 bases line up with TRBD1. Unmatched junction bases numbered 8, after V lost 7 bases and J lost 8 bases. CDR1 is SGHDT and CDR2 is YYEEEE in the germline V gene. The CDR3 has 12 residues. The CDR3 nucleotides are TGTGCCAGCTATACAGGGGTTGGGGGCTACACCTTC. Its protein product is CASYTGVGGYTF.

J is TRBJ2-1 and V is TRBV2; 11 bases are a match to TRBD2. There are 13 residues in the CDR3. V was pared by 4 bases and J by 16 bases, with 9 bases of the junction left unmatched. Germline CDR1 is SNHLY and CDR2 is FYNNEI. CDR3 sequence: CASSVDSGGALFF. For the CDR3, the DNA is TGTGCCAGCAGTGTGGATAGCGGGGGGGCCTTATTCTTC.

This chain joins TRBV10-3 and TRBJ1-2; 10 bases are shared with TRBD1. The trim removed 4 bases at V and 1 base at J, leaving 0 bases unmatched. The CDR3 has 14 amino acids. Germline V lookup: CDR1 ENHRY, CDR2 SYGVKD. The CDR3 loop reads CAISGDRGNYGYTF. In DNA, the CDR3 is TGTGCCATCAGTGGGGACAGGGGTAACTATGGCTACACCTTC.

This sequence joins TRBV7-9 and TRBJ2-1, with 8 nucleotides matching TRBD2. The CDR3 covers 15 residues. The V gene end was trimmed by 5 bases and the J gene end by 4 bases; junction bases not matched to a gene: 7. Germline V gene sequence: CDR1 SEHNR, CDR2 FQNEAQ (reference sequence). The CDR3 DNA follows: TGTGCCAGCAGCCCCCAAGGACTAGCTTACAATGAGCAGTTCTTC. Residues: CASSPQGLAYNEQFF.

This sequence joins TRBV4-3 and TRBJ1-1; D gene uncertain. V was cut by 1 base and J by 3 bases, with 12 bases left in between. Per the germline V gene, CDR1 is LGHNA and CDR2 is YSLEER. The CDR3 sequence is 15 residues long. CDR3 residues: CASSQVYLLDTEAFF. DNA of the CDR3: TGCGCCAGCAGCCAAGTCTACCTGCTCGACACTGAAGCTTTCTTT.

In its sample, this clone was seen a few times. J is TRBJ2-4 and V is TRBV7-2, with D hard to call. Germline values: CDR1 SGHTA, CDR2 FQGNSA. V lost 2 bases to trimming and J lost 3 bases, with 8 bases between them. This CDR3 region has 14 residues. The CDR3 is CASSLRHVKNIQYF. As DNA, the CDR3 is TGTGCCAGCAGCTTAAGACACGTCAAAAACATTCAGTACTTC. Variable domain in full (rest from reference TRBV7-2 and TRBJ2-4): GAGVSQSPSNKVTEKGKDVELRCDPISGHTALYWYRQSLGQGLEFLIYFQGNSAPDKSGLPSDRFSAERTGGSVSTLTIQRTQQEDSAVYLCASSLRHVKNIQYFGAGTRLSVL.

V and J are TRBV5-4 and TRBJ2-6; 11 bases align to TRBD1. V was clipped by 7 bases and J by 0 bases; unmatched bases: 3. The CDR3 runs to 16 residues. Germline CDR1 SGHNT, CDR2 YYREEE (reference sequence). CDR3: CASPGTGGSGANVLTF. The CDR3 bases are TGTGCCAGCCCCGGGACAGGGGGCTCTGGGGCCAACGTCCTGACTTTC.

This clone appeared a single time. The chain joins TRBV4-1 to TRBJ2-5; 7 bases map to TRBD2. Trimming removed 5 bases from V and 4 bases from J; junction bases left unmatched: 10. The CDR3 runs to 15 residues. Germline-derived CDR1 and CDR2 are MGHRA and YSYEKL. The CDR3 reads CASSSMGRVGETQYF. CDR3 DNA: TGCGCCAGCAGCTCAATGGGGAGGGTTGGAGAGACCCAGTACTTC.

This clone was seen a single time. CDR3 loop: CASSLVGTGGGGGYTF. The CDR3, as DNA: TGTGCCAGCAGCTTGGTCGGGACAGGGGGAGGGGGCGGCTACACCTTC. The V call is TRBV5-4, the J call TRBJ1-2, with 11 bases that match TRBD1. CDR1 is SGHNT and CDR2 is YYREEE in the germline V gene (reference sequence). Trimming removed 0 bases from V and 8 bases from J; junction bases left unmatched: 9. The CDR3 runs 16 residues.

V is TRBV11-1 and J is TRBJ2-2; tentatively, D is TRBD2 (6 bases). V lost 4 bases and J 4 bases, leaving 13 bases between the germline ends. The CDR3 has 15 amino acids. CDR1 is SGHAT, CDR2 FQDESV, per germline (reference sequence). Here the CDR3 DNA reads TGTGCCAGCAGCTGGGACTCCTATGCCACCGGGGAGCTGTTTTTT. Protein product: CASSWDSYATGELFF.

This rearrangement joins TRBV10-3 to TRBJ2-7; D perhaps matches TRBD1 (6 bases). Trimming shortened V by 2 bases and J by 6 bases, and 17 bases separated the two germline ends. CDR3 length: 15 amino acids. Germline-derived CDR1 and CDR2 are ENHRY and SYGVKD. CDR3 sequence (DNA): TGTGCCATCAGTGAGAAAACCCCAGGGGTTGGCGAGCAGTACTTC. Amino acid sequence: CAISEKTPGVGEQYF.

This clone appeared once. The chain carries TRBV7-9 and TRBJ1-2, with D tentatively TRBD1 (5 bases). The CDR3 loop spans 15 amino acids. V lost 4 bases and J lost 8, with 20 bases in between. The germline CDR1 and CDR2 sequences are SEHNR and FQNEAQ (reference sequence). CDR3 sequence reads: CASSSERGSASGYTF. DNA of the CDR3: TGTGCCAGCAGCTCTGAGCGGGGCAGCGCCTCCGGCTACACCTTC.

The CDR3 nucleotides are TGTGCCAGCAGCCGCGCCGGACTAGGTTTGACCGAGCAGTACTTC. It yields the protein CASSRAGLGLTEQYF. The chain joins TRBV27 to TRBJ2-7; 7 bases fit TRBD2. Germline values: CDR1 MNHEY, CDR2 SMNVEV (reference sequence). The V and J ends lost 6 bases and 6 bases, in that order; junction bases with no gene match: 14. The CDR3 has 15 amino acids.

The chain combines TRBV4-3 with TRBJ2-1; D is ambiguous. Germline CDR1 reads LGHNA; CDR2 reads YSLEER. The V end was cut by 0 bases, the J end by 8 bases, with 5 bases between. This CDR3 is 12 amino acids long. The CDR3 here is CASSQEGYEQFF. Here the CDR3 DNA reads TGCGCCAGCAGCCAAGAAGGGTATGAGCAGTTCTTC.

The V call is TRBV6-6, the J call TRBJ1-4; maybe TRBD1 (5 bases). Between the trimmed V and J ends, which lost 3 bases and 11 bases, there was a span of 13 bases. The length of the CDR3 is 13 residues. Germline V CDR1 and CDR2: MNHNY, SVGAGI (reference sequence). CDR3 in amino acids: CASSYSQGWKLFF. The CDR3 coding sequence is TGTGCCAGCAGTTATAGCCAGGGATGGAAACTGTTTTTT.

The chain joins TRBV30 to TRBJ1-6; 7 nucleotides match TRBD1. With 5 bases clipped from V and 7 bases from J, the junction kept 2 bases outside the gene matches. CDR3 length: 12 amino acids. CDR1 and CDR2 (germline): GTSNPN, SVGIG (reference sequence). In DNA form, the CDR3 reads TGTGCCTGGGGACAGGTCAATTCACCCCTCCACTTT. Protein product: CAWGQVNSPLHF.